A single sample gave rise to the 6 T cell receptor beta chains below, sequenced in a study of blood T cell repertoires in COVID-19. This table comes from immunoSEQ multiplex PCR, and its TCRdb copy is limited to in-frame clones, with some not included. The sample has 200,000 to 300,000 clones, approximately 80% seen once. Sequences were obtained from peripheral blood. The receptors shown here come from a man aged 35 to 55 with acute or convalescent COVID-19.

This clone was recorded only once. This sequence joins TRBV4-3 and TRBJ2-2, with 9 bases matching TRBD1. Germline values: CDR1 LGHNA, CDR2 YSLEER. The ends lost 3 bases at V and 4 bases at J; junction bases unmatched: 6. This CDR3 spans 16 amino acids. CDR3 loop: CASSHRQGGSTGELFF. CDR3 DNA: TGCGCCAGCAGCCACCGACAGGGGGGGAGCACCGGGGAGCTGTTTTTT.

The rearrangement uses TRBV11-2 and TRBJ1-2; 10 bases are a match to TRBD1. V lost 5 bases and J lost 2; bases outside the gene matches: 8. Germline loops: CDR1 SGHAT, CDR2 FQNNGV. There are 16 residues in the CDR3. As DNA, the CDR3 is TGTGCCAGCAGCGTCAGACCGGACAGGGGGAACTATGGCTACACCTTC. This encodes CASSVRPDRGNYGYTF.

The CDR3 loop is CASNSGTYRPHEQFF. The CDR3 DNA is TGTGCCAGCAACTCCGGGACTTACCGTCCGCATGAGCAGTTCTTC. The V call is TRBV6-5, the J call TRBJ2-1; perhaps TRBD2 as D (6 bases). Germline V gene sequence: CDR1 MNHEY, CDR2 SVGAGI. The CDR3 has 15 amino acids. Trimming stripped 7 bases from V and 8 bases from J, with 21 bases between.

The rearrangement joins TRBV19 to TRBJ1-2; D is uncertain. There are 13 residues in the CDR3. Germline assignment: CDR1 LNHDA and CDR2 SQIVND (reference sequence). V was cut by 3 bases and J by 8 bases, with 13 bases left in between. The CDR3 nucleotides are TGTGCCAGTAGTATCTTCGCTGAGGGCGGCTACACCTTC. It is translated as CASSIFAEGGYTF.

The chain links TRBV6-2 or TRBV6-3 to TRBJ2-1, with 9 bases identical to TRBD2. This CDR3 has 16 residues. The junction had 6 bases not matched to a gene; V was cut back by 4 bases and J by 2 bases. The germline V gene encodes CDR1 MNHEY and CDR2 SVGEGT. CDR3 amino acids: CASSSPTSGAYNEQFF. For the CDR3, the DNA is TGTGCCAGCAGTTCGCCGACTAGCGGTGCCTACAATGAGCAGTTCTTC.

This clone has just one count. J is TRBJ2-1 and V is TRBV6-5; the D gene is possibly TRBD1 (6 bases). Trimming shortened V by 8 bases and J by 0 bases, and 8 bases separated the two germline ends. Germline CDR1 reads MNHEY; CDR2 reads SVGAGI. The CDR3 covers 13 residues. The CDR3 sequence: CASRDTSYNEQFF. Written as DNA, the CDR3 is TGTGCCAGCCGGGACACCTCCTACAATGAGCAGTTCTTC.